This TCR beta chain was obtained from a study of cytomegalovirus exposure and HLA in healthy donors. Study-level points and caveats: Solely CMV serostatus was available to characterize immune exposure.

A remark on this clone: The antigen remains unidentified.

The PCR had 60 Vbeta and 13 Jbeta primers. Clones were sequenced by immunoSEQ multiplex PCR, and TCRdb holds only the in-frame ones, with some missing. The sample carries 150,000 to 200,000 clones, around 86% recorded once. This TCR was recovered from a woman in her late teens or twenties in good health and CMV-seronegative. Specimen: PBMCs.

The CDR3 reads CASSYSGTGRSEQYF. The CDR3, as DNA: TGTGCCAGCAGTTACTCGGGGACAGGGAGGTCTGAGCAGTACTTC. V gene TRBV6-5 combines with J gene TRBJ2-7; 9 nucleotides line up with TRBD1. CDR1 is MNHEY, CDR2 SVGAGI, per germline. V shed 0 bases and J 7 bases; nucleotides not matched to a gene: 7. The CDR3 runs 15 residues.